This T cell receptor (beta chain) emerged from a study of human T cells and chemical hapten exposure. The CDR3 contains 13 residues. V was clipped by 5 bases and J by 0 bases, with 7 bases between them. Germline CDR1 reads SEHNR; CDR2 reads FQNEAQ (reference sequence). Comments on this clonotype: The antigen is undetermined.

Whole-study results and caveats: The number of TCRs above 1 in 1000 frequency did not change after DPC sensitization.

The time point was: patch test 1, 2 weeks after DPC sensitization. Treatment: therapeutic diphenylcyclopropenone sensitization with weekly scalp DPC. TCRdb re-called the RACE reads with MiXCR, one entry per CDR3 protein. The data show around 100,000 distinct CDR3 sequences, approximately 10% seen once. Sequenced here: whole blood, sampled in connection with sensitization to the hapten diphenylcyclopropenone (DPC). This receptor was identified in a woman between 40 and 50 years old with alopecia areata. Some clones in this sample may be carry-over from other donors' samples. The chain employs TRBV7-9 and TRBJ1-1; D ambiguous. CDR3 sequence: CASSATLNTEAFF. CDR3 bases: TGTGCCAGCAGCGCCACATTGAACACTGAAGCTTTCTTT.